These T cell receptor beta chains were read from a single sample in a study of blood T cells in healthy people across ages. TCRdb called the 5' RACE reads again in MiXCR, with one record for every CDR3 protein. The sample carries around 1,100,000 distinct CDR3 sequences, roughly two fifths recorded once. The sample consisted of blood. The source of these receptors is a man between 18 and 35 years old in good health. The CDR3 runs from the conserved cysteine through the conserved F or W. D genes are given only for firm matches. Not all rows give a size; the values are once, few, many and, for expanded clones, a class.

J gene,V gene,clone size,D gene,CDR3 DNA,CDR3 protein
TRBJ2-3,TRBV27,-,-,TGTGCCAGCAGTCTCAGGGGTTCTTACACAGATACGCAGTATTTT,CASSLRGSYTDTQYF
TRBJ2-5,TRBV7-2,-,-,TGTGCCAACAGCTTCTTCAGGGGCAATGAGCAGTACTTC,CANSFFRGNEQYF
TRBJ1-1,TRBV29-1,-,-,TGCAGCGTTGAAGGACACCCAAACACTGAAGCTTTCTTT,CSVEGHPNTEAFF
TRBJ2-3,TRBV20-1,few,-,TGCAGTGCTCCAAGCAGACAGGTCGCCGGCACAGATACGCAGTATTTT,CSAPSRQVAGTDTQYF
TRBJ1-1,TRBV5-4,-,-,TGTGCCGGCCATGGTGTTGACACTGAAGCTTTCTTT,CAGHGVDTEAFF
TRBJ1-1,TRBV3-1,-,-,TGTGCCAGCAGCCTCGGCAAGGTACAGTTGAACACTGAAGCTTTCTTT,CASSLGKVQLNTEAFF
TRBJ1-2,TRBV5-1,-,TRBD1,TGCGCCAGCAGCTCTTCACGGACAGGGGTGTATGGCTACACCTTC,CASSSSRTGVYGYTF
TRBJ1-4,TRBV13,-,-,TGTGCCAGCAGCCTAGGGATGAGTAATGAAAAACTGTTTTTT,CASSLGMSNEKLFF
TRBJ1-4,TRBV6-1,-,-,TGTGCCAGCAGATGGGCGACAACGAGTGGTAATGAAAAACTGTTTTTT,CASRWATTSGNEKLFF
TRBJ1-1,TRBV7-6,few,-,TGTGCCAGCAGCTTAATCGCAGGGACGAACACTGAAGCTTTCTTT,CASSLIAGTNTEAFF
TRBJ1-2,TRBV9,-,-,TGTGCCAGCAGCGGTCGGAGCTACACCTTC,CASSGRSYTF
TRBJ1-4,TRBV20-1,-,-,TGCAGTGCGACCGAGCCGGCTAATGAAAAACTGTTTTTT,CSATEPANEKLFF
TRBJ2-2,TRBV5-4,-,-,TGTGCCAGCAGCTTCGGGGTTCAGAACACCGGGGAGCTGTTTTTT,CASSFGVQNTGELFF
TRBJ1-1,TRBV14,once,TRBD1,TGTGCCAGCAGCCGGACAGGGGGCATCACTGAAGCTTTCTTT,CASSRTGGITEAFF
TRBJ1-2,TRBV12-3/TRBV12-4,-,-,TGTGCCAGCAGTGAGGGCTTCTATGGCTACACCTTC,CASSEGFYGYTF
TRBJ1-2,TRBV27,-,TRBD1,TGTGCCAGCCGTCCACAAGGACAGGGCTATGGCTACACCTTC,CASRPQGQGYGYTF
TRBJ1-5,TRBV20-1,-,-,TGCAGTGCTAGAGTACAGAGGGCTAGGCACAATCAGCCCCAGCATTTT,CSARVQRARHNQPQHF
TRBJ2-6,TRBV15,-,-,TGTACCACCAGCAGGGGGGTCTCTGGGGCCAACGTCCTGACTTTC,CTTSRGVSGANVLTF
TRBJ2-7,TRBV24-1,-,-,TGTGCCACCAGCACCGACCGGTCAGGGCAGTACTTC,CATSTDRSGQYF
TRBJ1-6,TRBV2,-,-,TGTGCCAGCAACGGACGGGGACCGAATTCACCCCCCCACTTT,CASNGRGPNSPPHF
TRBJ1-1,TRBV2,few,TRBD1,TGTGCCAGAGGGGACAGCTTCAACACTGAAGCTTTCTTT,CARGDSFNTEAFF
TRBJ1-2,TRBV6-5,-,-,TGTGCCAGCACCCGAAATCCCACAGTTGACTATGGCTACACCTTC,CASTRNPTVDYGYTF
TRBJ1-5,TRBV11-3,once,-,TGTGCCAGCAGCGCCCGCGGGCATGGCAATCAGCCCCAGCATTTT,CASSARGHGNQPQHF
TRBJ2-1,TRBV6-6,-,-,TGTGCCAGCAGCGACCCGTCCTACAATGAGCAGTTCTTC,CASSDPSYNEQFF
TRBJ1-6,TRBV7-9,few,-,TGTGCCAGCAGCTTTGGGGGGGGGACCTATAATTCACCCCTCCACTTT,CASSFGGGTYNSPLHF
TRBJ2-6,TRBV20-1,few,TRBD1,TGCAGTGCTAGCAGGACAGGGGTGACCTCTGGGGCCAACGTCCTGACTTTC,CSASRTGVTSGANVLTF
TRBJ2-5,TRBV29-1,few,TRBD2,TGCAGCGTTGAGGACGGGGGGGCGTGGGAGACCCAGTACTTC,CSVEDGGAWETQYF
TRBJ1-2,TRBV7-3,few,TRBD1,TGTGCCAGCAGATGGACCCGGACAGGTCGAGGCTACACCTTC,CASRWTRTGRGYTF
TRBJ1-5,TRBV7-2,few,-,TGTGCCAGCAGCCCGGGTTTCACCAATCAGCCCCAGCATTTT,CASSPGFTNQPQHF
TRBJ2-5,TRBV9,-,TRBD1,TGTGCCAGCAGCAACCGACAGGGGAGGTATGAGGAACAAGAGACCCAGTACTTC,CASSNRQGRYEEQETQYF